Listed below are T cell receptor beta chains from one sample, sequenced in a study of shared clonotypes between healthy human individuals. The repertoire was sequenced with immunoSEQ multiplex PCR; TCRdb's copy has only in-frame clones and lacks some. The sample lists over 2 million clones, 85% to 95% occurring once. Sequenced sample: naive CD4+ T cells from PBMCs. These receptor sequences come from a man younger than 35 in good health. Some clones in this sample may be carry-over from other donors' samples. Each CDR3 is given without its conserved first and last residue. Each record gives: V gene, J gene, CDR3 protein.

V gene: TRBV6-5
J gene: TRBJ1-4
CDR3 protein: ASTTRGATNEKLF

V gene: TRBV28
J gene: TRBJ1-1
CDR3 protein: ASSPLMANTEAF

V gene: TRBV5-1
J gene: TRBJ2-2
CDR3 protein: ASAWTVGTGELF

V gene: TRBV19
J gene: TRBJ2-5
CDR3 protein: ASAPRGAQETQY

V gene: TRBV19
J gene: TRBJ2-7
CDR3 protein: ASSIGTRQHPYEQY

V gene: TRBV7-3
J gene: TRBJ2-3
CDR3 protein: ASSLTGLNTDTQY

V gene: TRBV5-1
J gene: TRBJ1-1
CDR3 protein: ASRRQGPLRTEAF

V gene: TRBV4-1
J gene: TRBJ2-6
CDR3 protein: ASSQVGGGSGANVLT

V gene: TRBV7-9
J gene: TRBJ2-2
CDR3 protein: ASRLRTGSPIANTGELF

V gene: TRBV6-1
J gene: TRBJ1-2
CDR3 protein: ASSEARGTFFISYGYT

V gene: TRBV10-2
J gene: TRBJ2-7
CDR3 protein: ARDRDEAYEQY

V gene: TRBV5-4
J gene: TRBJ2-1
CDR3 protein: ASSGAGPYNEQF

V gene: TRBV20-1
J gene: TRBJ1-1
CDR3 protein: SASWGTEAF

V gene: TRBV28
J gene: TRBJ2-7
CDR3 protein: ASSLEGAIYEQY

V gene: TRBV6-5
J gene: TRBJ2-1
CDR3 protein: ASRQPPLGEQF

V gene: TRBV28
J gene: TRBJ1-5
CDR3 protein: ASISGTGAHQPQH

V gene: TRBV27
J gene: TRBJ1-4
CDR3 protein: ASGVRVEKLF

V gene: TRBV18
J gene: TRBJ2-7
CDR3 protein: ASSRTRMGTYEQY

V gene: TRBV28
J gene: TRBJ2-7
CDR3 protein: ASSPLRVANEQY

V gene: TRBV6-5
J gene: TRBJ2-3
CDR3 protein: ASRRADTQY

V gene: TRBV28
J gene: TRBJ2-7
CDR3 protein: ASSPGQGSWYEQY

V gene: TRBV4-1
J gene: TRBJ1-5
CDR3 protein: ASSQEALTVIQPQH

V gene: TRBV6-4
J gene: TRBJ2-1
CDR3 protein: ASSDPAGGGREQF

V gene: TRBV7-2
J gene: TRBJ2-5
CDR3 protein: ASRQLKSPAQY

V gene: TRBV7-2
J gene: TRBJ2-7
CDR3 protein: ASSFQGAEQY

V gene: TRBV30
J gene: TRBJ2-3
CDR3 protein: ACGLGFGADTQY

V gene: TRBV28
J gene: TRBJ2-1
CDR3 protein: ASSTTGQGNYEQF

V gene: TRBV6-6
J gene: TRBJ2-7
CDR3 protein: ASSGTYYEQY

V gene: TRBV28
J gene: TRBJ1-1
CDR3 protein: ASSLYPAVNTEAF

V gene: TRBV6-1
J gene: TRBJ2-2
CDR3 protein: ASGTSGRVVGELF

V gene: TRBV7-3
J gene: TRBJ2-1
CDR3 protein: ASSASSNSYNEQF

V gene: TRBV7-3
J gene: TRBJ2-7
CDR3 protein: ASSLNSAGTSVSSYEQY

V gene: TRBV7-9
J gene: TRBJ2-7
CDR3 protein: ASSLRLVETKEQY

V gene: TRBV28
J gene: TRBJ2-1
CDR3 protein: ASSLRTAYNEQF

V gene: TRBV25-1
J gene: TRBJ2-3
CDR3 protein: ASSGARGGTQY

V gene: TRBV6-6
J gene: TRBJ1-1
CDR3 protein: ASSYGAGYGNTEAF

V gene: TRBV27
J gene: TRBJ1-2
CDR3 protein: ASSSTSQGGYT

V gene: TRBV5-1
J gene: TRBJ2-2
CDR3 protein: ASSLGFGLHPNTGELF

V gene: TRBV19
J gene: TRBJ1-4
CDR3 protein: ASSIRQGWEYEKLF

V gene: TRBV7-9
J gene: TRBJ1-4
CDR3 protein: ASSFGQGWNEKLF

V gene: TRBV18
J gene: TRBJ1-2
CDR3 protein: ASSPPSQGSYGYT

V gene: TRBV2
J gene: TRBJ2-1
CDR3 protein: ASSEWGYNEQF

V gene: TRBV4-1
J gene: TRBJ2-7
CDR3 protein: ASSQLNIGTPYEQY

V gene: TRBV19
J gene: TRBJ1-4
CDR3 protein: ASSIAGTGWNEKLF

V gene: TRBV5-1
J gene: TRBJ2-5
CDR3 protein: ASSSKITSGQETQY

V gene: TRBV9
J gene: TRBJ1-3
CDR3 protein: ASSAQIQISGNTIY

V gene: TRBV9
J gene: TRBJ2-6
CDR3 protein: ASSAPDRAGANVLT

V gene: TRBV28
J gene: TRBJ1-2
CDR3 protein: ASSRTASYGYT

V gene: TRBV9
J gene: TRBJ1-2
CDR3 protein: ASSPRQGFNYGYT

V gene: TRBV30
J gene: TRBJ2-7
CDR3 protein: AWSVGSSYEQY

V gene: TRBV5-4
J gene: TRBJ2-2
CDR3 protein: ASTLGVQGWTGELF

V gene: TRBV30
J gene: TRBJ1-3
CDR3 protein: AWGTGGSGNTIY

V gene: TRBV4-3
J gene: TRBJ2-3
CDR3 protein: ASSQDRGTDTQY